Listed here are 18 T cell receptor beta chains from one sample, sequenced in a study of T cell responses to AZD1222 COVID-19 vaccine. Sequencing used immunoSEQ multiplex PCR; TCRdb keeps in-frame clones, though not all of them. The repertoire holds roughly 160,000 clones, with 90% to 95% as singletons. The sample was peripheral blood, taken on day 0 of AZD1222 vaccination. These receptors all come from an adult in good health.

CDR3: CASSPTGLEHYGYTF. CDR3 coding DNA: TGTGCCAGTAGTCCCACAGGCTTAGAACACTATGGCTACACCTTC. This chain uses TRBV19 with TRBJ1-2; tentative D call: TRBD1 (5 bases). Per germline, CDR1 LNHDA and CDR2 SQIVND (reference sequence). The CDR3 runs to 15 residues. Between the trimmed V and J ends, which lost 5 bases and 3 bases, there was a span of 16 bases.

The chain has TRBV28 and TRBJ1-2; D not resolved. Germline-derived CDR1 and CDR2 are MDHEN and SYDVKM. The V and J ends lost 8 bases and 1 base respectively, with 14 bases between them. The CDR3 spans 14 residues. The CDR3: CASAPYDYNYGYTF. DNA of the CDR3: TGTGCCAGCGCCCCGTATGACTATAACTATGGCTACACCTTC.

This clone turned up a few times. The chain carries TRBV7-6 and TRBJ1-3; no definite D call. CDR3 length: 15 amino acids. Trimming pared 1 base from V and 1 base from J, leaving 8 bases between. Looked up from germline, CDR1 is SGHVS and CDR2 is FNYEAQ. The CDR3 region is CASSLEVPSGNTIYF. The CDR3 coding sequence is TGTGCCAGCAGCTTAGAAGTTCCGTCTGGAAACACCATATATTTT.

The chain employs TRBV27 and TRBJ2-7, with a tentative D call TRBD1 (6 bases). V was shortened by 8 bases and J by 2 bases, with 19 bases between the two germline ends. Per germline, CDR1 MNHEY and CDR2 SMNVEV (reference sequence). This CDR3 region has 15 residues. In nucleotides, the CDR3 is TGTGCCAGCCGGAACCATCAGGGGATCACCTACGAGCAGTACTTC. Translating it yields CASRNHQGITYEQYF.

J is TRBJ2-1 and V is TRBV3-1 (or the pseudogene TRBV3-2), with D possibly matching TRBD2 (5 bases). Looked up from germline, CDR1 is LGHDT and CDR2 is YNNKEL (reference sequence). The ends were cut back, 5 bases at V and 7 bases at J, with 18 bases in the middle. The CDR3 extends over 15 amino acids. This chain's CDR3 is CASSDTLSEGNEQFF. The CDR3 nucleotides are TGTGCCAGCAGCGACACACTGTCCGAGGGAAATGAGCAGTTCTTC.

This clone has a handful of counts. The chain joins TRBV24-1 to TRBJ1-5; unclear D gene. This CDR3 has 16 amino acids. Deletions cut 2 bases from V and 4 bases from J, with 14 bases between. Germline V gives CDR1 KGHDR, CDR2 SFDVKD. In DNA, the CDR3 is TGTGCCACCAGTGATTCGAAGGGTGGGTGGAATCAGCCCCAGCATTTT. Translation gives CATSDSKGGWNQPQHF.

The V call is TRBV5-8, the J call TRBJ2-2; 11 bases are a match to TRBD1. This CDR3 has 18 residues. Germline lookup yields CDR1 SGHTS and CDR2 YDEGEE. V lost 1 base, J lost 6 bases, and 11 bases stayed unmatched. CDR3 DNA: TGTGCCAGCAGCTTGTTCCCGGACAGGGGGCGCCGAGCCGGGGAGCTGTTTTTT. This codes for CASSLFPDRGRRAGELFF.

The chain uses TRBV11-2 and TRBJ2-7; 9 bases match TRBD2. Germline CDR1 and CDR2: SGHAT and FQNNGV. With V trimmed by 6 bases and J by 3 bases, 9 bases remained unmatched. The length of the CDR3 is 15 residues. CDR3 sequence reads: CASRNSGSGVYEQYF. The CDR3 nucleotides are TGTGCCAGCAGAAATAGCGGGAGTGGGGTCTACGAGCAGTACTTC.

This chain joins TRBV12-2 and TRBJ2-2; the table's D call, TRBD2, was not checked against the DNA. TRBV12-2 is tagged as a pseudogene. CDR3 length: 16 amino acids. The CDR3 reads CASRFPLGRRTGELFF. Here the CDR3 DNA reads TGTGCAAGTCGCTTCCCCCTAGGGAGGCGGACCGGGGAGCTGTTTTTT.

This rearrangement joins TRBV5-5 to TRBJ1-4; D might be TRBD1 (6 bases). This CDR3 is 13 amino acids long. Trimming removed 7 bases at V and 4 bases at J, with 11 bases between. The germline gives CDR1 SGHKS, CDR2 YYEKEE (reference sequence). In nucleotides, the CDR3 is TGTGCCAGCGCCGGACAGTTTAATGAAAAACTGTTTTTT. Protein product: CASAGQFNEKLFF.

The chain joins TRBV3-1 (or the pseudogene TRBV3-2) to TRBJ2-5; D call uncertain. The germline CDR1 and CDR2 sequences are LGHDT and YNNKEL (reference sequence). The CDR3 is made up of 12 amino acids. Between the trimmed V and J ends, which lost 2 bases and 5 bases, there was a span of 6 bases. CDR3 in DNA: TGTGCCAGCAGCCAATGGGCGGAGACCCAGTACTTC. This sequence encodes CASSQWAETQYF.

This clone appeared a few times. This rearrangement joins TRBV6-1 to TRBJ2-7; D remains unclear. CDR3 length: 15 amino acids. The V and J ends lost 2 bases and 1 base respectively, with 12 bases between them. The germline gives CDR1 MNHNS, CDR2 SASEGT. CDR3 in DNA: TGTGCCAGCAGTGAATCTGCTGGTGCATCCTACGAGCAGTACTTC. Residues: CASSESAGASYEQYF.

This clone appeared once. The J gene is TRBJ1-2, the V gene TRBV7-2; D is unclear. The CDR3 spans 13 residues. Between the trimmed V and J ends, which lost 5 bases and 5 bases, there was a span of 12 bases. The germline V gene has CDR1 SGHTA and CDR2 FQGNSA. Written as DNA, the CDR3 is TGTGCCAGCAGCCCGCCGGTCGCTTATGGCTACACCTTC. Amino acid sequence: CASSPPVAYGYTF.

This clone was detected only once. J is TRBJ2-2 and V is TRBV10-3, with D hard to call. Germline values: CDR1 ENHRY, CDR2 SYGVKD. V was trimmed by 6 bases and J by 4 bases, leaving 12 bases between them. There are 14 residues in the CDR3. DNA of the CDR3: TGTGCCATCAGGGGCCCGCAATCCACCGGGGAGCTGTTTTTT. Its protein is CAIRGPQSTGELFF.

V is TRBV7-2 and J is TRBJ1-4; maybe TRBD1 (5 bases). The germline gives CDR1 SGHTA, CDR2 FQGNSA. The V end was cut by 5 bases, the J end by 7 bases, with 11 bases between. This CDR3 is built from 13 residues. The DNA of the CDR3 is TGTGCCAGCAGCCTCCAGGGAGTTGAAAAACTGTTTTTT. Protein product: CASSLQGVEKLFF.

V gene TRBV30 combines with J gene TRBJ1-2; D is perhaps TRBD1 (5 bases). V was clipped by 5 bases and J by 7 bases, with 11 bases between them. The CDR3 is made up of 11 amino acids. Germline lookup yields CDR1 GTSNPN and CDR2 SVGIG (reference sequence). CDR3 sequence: CAWERGSGYTF. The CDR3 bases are TGTGCCTGGGAGAGGGGCAGTGGCTACACCTTC.

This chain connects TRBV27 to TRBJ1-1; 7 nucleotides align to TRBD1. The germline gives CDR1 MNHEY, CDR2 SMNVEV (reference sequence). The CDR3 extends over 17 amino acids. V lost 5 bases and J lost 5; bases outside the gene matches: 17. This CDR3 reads CASSPRTGASIGTEAFF. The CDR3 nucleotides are TGTGCCAGCAGTCCAAGAACAGGGGCGAGTATAGGGACTGAAGCTTTCTTT.

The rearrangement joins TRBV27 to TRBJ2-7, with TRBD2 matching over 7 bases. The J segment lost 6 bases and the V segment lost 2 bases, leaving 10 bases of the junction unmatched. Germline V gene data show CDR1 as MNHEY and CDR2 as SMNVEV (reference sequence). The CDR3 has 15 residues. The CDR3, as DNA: TGTGCCAGCAGTTTAATATCAGCGGGAAGCGGCGAGCAGTACTTC. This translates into CASSLISAGSGEQYF.